Each of the 26 T cell receptor beta chains below was sequenced from the same sample in a study of T cells in Graves' hyperthyroidism and ophthalmopathy. Amplification of TCR beta CDR3 regions used RNA as the template. The HTBI primer set was used in a first-round RT-PCR of the TCR CDR3. TCRdb used MiXCR to reprocess the multiplex PCR reads, holding one entry per CDR3 protein. The sample contains about 320,000 distinct CDR3 sequences, roughly 17% of which appear only once. Sequencing input: blood. All receptors come from a man aged 25 to 40 with Graves' hyperthyroidism.

This clonotype was found many times. V usage is TRBV12-3 or TRBV12-4 and J usage is TRBJ2-7; D gene unclear. The CDR3 consists of 11 residues. The ends were cut back, 7 bases at V and 3 bases at J, with 7 bases in the middle. CDR3 amino acids: CASTPFYEQYF. In nucleotides, the CDR3 is TGTGCCAGCACTCCGTTCTACGAGCAGTACTTC.

This clonotype was detected ten times or more. The CDR3 nucleotides read TGTGCCAGCAGCTTAGAGACTAGCGGGACTCGACCTGCTTATACGCAGTATTTT. It encodes CASSLETSGTRPAYTQYF. The chain couples TRBV7-2 to TRBJ2-3, with TRBD2 matching 11 bases. With V trimmed by 1 base and J by 7 bases, 13 bases remained unmatched. This CDR3 has 18 residues. CDR1 is SGHTA and CDR2 is FQGNSA in the germline V gene.

The V gene is TRBV7-9, the J gene TRBJ2-1; D unresolved. The CDR3 has 13 amino acids. Trimming cost V 5 bases and J 5 bases, with 10 bases left between them. CDR1 is SEHNR and CDR2 is FQNEAQ in the germline V gene (reference sequence). CDR3 in DNA: TGTGCCAGCAGCAAGAGAGGTGACAATGAGCAGTTCTTC. This sequence encodes CASSKRGDNEQFF.

The chain combines TRBV11-3 with TRBJ2-7, with unresolved D. Looked up from germline, CDR1 is SGHNT and CDR2 is YENEEA. The CDR3 consists of 12 residues. Deletions cut 2 bases from V and 4 bases from J, with 6 bases between. The CDR3: CASSLYPYEQYF. The DNA for the CDR3 is TGTGCCAGCAGCTTATATCCGTACGAGCAGTACTTC.

The CDR3 is CASSYSRGKTNGYTF. The CDR3 coding sequence is TGTGCCAGCAGTTACTCGCGGGGAAAGACCAATGGCTACACCTTC. This chain links TRBV6-2 or TRBV6-3 with TRBJ1-2; no clear D. Germline CDR1 MNHEY, CDR2 SVGEGT. CDR3 length: 15 amino acids. Between the trimmed V and J ends, which lost 0 bases and 6 bases, there was a span of 14 bases.

This clonotype was seen ten or more times. This chain links TRBV10-3 with TRBJ2-1, with TRBD2 matching 7 bases. The junction had 7 bases not matched to a gene; V was cut back by 0 bases and J by 2 bases. Germline CDR1 is ENHRY and CDR2 is SYGVKD. The CDR3 runs to 17 residues. CDR3 sequence: CAISESVASGAYNEQFF. CDR3 nucleotide sequence: TGTGCCATCAGTGAGTCGGTGGCTAGCGGCGCCTACAATGAGCAGTTCTTC.

In its sample, this clonotype was seen a few times. This chain connects TRBV2 to TRBJ1-5; D is ambiguous. Trimming left V 4 bases short and J 1 base short, with 11 bases between. Germline CDR1 reads SNHLY; CDR2 reads FYNNEI. The CDR3 extends over 15 amino acids. In DNA, the CDR3 is TGTGCCAGCAGTGGAAACGGCCCAAGCAATCAGCCCCAGCATTTT. Amino acids: CASSGNGPSNQPQHF.

This clonotype was detected many times. This rearrangement joins TRBV11-3 to TRBJ2-1; 10 positions agree with TRBD2. Trimming removed 2 bases from V and 6 bases from J; junction bases left unmatched: 7. The CDR3 totals 16 residues. Germline CDR1 reads SGHNT; CDR2 reads YENEEA. CDR3 amino acids: CASSLTSGDPLNEQFF. CDR3 DNA sequence: TGTGCCAGCAGCTTAACTAGCGGGGACCCTCTCAATGAGCAGTTCTTC.

This clonotype was detected a few times. The V call is TRBV7-9, the J call TRBJ2-7; D unclear. The CDR3 is 13 residues long. V was pared by 8 bases and J by 0 bases, with 11 bases between. The V gene's germline CDR1 is SEHNR and CDR2 FQNEAQ (reference sequence). This CDR3 reads CASLGGDSYEQYF. As DNA, the CDR3 is TGTGCCAGCCTAGGCGGAGACTCCTACGAGCAGTACTTC.

The chain recombines TRBV11-2 with TRBJ1-6; 8 nucleotides agree with TRBD1. After removal of 3 bases from V and 10 bases from J, the junction contained 5 bases not matched to a gene. The germline CDR1 and CDR2 sequences are SGHAT and FQNNGV. The CDR3 has 14 amino acids. CDR3: CASSFLDRVSPLHF. CDR3 sequence (DNA): TGTGCCAGCAGCTTCCTGGACAGGGTCTCACCCCTCCACTTT.

This chain joins TRBV7-3 and TRBJ2-2, with D possibly matching TRBD2 (5 bases). The CDR3 runs 16 residues. Germline V CDR1 and CDR2: SGHTA, FQGTGA. Trimming removed 2 bases from V and 5 bases from J, with 15 bases in between. The CDR3 loop reads CASSLGLRTGTGELFF. The CDR3 DNA is TGTGCCAGCAGCTTAGGGCTGCGGACGGGAACCGGGGAGCTGTTTTTT.

This clonotype was seen repeatedly, ten times or more. V and J are TRBV20-1 and TRBJ1-1; D perhaps matches TRBD1 (5 bases). The V gene lost 3 bases and the J gene lost 3 bases, with 8 bases spanning the gap. CDR1 DFQATT and CDR2 SNEGSKA come from the germline V gene (reference sequence). There are 12 residues in the CDR3. In nucleotides, the CDR3 is TGCAGTGCTAGTCCGGGGGACACTGAAGCTTTCTTT. Protein sequence: CSASPGDTEAFF.

V gene TRBV7-9 combines with J gene TRBJ1-6, with D possibly being TRBD1 (5 bases). The CDR3 runs to 14 residues. Trimming left V 6 bases short and J 8 bases short, with 14 bases between. The germline V gene has CDR1 SEHNR and CDR2 FQNEAQ (reference sequence). This CDR3 is CASRKTGHDSPLHF. The CDR3 nucleotides are TGTGCCAGCAGAAAAACGGGGCATGATTCACCCCTCCACTTT.

This chain joins TRBV28 and TRBJ2-5, with D unclear. The CDR3 consists of 15 residues. V shed 3 bases and J shed 5 bases, with 16 bases lying between them. From germline, CDR1 is MDHEN and CDR2 SYDVKM. The CDR3 loop reads CASSFATLRSETQYF. The CDR3 DNA follows: TGTGCCAGCAGTTTTGCTACTCTGAGGTCTGAGACCCAGTACTTC.

This clonotype was seen more than once but under ten times. V gene TRBV18 combines with J gene TRBJ2-1; D may be TRBD1 or TRBD2 (6 bases each). Trimming pared 4 bases from V and 6 bases from J, leaving 13 bases between. This CDR3 region has 14 residues. The germline V gene encodes CDR1 KGHSH and CDR2 LQKENI. The CDR3 sequence: CASSRQAGINEQFF. CDR3 nucleotides: TGTGCCAGCTCACGACAGGCGGGGATCAATGAGCAGTTCTTC.

This clonotype was picked up many times. The chain uses TRBV3-1 and TRBJ2-1; 8 nucleotides match TRBD2. Germline V CDR1 and CDR2: LGHDT, YNNKEL (reference sequence). V shed 4 bases, J shed 3 bases, and the junction held 2 bases outside the gene matches. The CDR3 length is 14 residues. Here the CDR3 DNA reads TGTGCCAGCAGCCGAGCGGGAGACTACAATGAGCAGTTCTTC. Translating gives CASSRAGDYNEQFF.

The chain uses TRBV5-1 and TRBJ2-5; no reliable D call. This CDR3 has 11 residues. Per the germline V gene, CDR1 is SGHRS and CDR2 is YFSETQ. V was trimmed by 4 bases and J by 3 bases, leaving 4 bases between them. CDR3: CASSNEETQYF. The CDR3 DNA sequence: TGCGCCAGCAGCAACGAAGAGACCCAGTACTTC.

This clonotype was seen at least ten times. The chain uses TRBV13 and TRBJ2-7, with 10 bases aligning to TRBD1. The CDR3 length is 17 residues. The V segment lost 3 bases and the J segment 7 bases; nucleotides outside the gene matches: 15. Germline lookup yields CDR1 PRHDT and CDR2 FYEKMQ (reference sequence). The CDR3 reads CASSFYPLTGTGDEQYF. The CDR3 DNA sequence: TGTGCCAGCAGCTTTTACCCACTCACCGGGACAGGGGATGAGCAGTACTTC.

This clonotype showed up just a few times. This chain uses TRBV20-1 with TRBJ2-7, with TRBD2 matching 14 bases. The CDR3 totals 16 residues. Looked up from germline, CDR1 is DFQATT and CDR2 is SNEGSKA (reference sequence). The chain's CDR3 is CSCRPPGLAGDYEQYF. Here the CDR3 DNA reads TGCAGCTGCCGCCCCCCGGGACTAGCGGGAGATTACGAGCAGTACTTC.

This sequence joins TRBV4-1 and TRBJ2-1; perhaps D is TRBD1 or TRBD2 (6 bases each). CDR3 length equals 18 residues. V lost 0 bases and J 8 bases, leaving 23 bases between the germline ends. CDR1 is MGHRA and CDR2 is YSYEKL in the germline V gene. CDR3 sequence (DNA): TGCGCCAGCAGCCAAGACCTAGGGGGGACATCTTGGCCGCATGAGCAGTTCTTC. This gives the protein CASSQDLGGTSWPHEQFF.

This clonotype was observed many times. The V call is TRBV18, the J call TRBJ1-1, with 7 positions matching TRBD1. The CDR3 is 16 amino acids. The J segment lost 0 bases and the V segment lost 1 base, leaving 5 bases of the junction unmatched. Germline-derived CDR1 and CDR2 are KGHSH and LQKENI. The CDR3 sequence: CASSPQQGLMNTEAFF. CDR3 bases: TGTGCCAGCTCACCACAACAGGGGCTCATGAACACTGAAGCTTTCTTT.

This clonotype was seen at least ten times. The J gene is TRBJ2-1, the V gene TRBV30; a possible D gene is TRBD2 (6 bases). The germline V and J ends were trimmed by 4 bases and 0 bases, with 10 bases remaining between them. The germline CDR1 and CDR2 sequences are GTSNPN and SVGIG (reference sequence). The CDR3 contains 14 residues. The CDR3 sequence: CAWNDGSSYNEQFF. The CDR3 region has the DNA TGTGCCTGGAACGACGGGAGCTCCTACAATGAGCAGTTCTTC. Combining the CDR3 with reference TRBV30 and TRBJ2-1 gives the whole variable domain SQTIHQWPATLVQPVGSPLSLECTVEGTSNPNLYWYRQAAGRGLQLLFYSVGIGQISSEVPQNLSASRPQDRQFILSSKKLLLSDSGFYLCAWNDGSSYNEQFFGPGTRLTVL.

A few counts support this clonotype. The chain is built from TRBV19 and TRBJ2-7; D remains ambiguous. The germline V gene encodes CDR1 LNHDA and CDR2 SQIVND (reference sequence). The CDR3 has 14 amino acids. The V gene lost 3 bases and the J gene lost 0 bases, with 9 bases spanning the gap. In nucleotides, the CDR3 is TGTGCCAGTAGTATGGGGTACAACTCCTACGAGCAGTACTTC. Translated: CASSMGYNSYEQYF.

This clonotype was detected many times. This chain connects TRBV27 to TRBJ1-5; D ambiguous. V shed 2 bases and J shed 5 bases, with 7 bases lying between them. CDR1 MNHEY and CDR2 SMNVEV come from the germline V gene (reference sequence). CDR3 length: 13 residues. CDR3: CASSLGWDQPQHF. The CDR3 nucleotides are TGTGCCAGCAGTTTAGGGTGGGATCAGCCCCAGCATTTT.

This clonotype was recorded at least ten times. This sequence joins TRBV3-1 and TRBJ2-1; 12 nucleotides align to TRBD2. The CDR3 totals 19 residues. With 2 bases clipped from V and 5 bases from J, the junction kept 13 bases outside the gene matches. Germline-derived CDR1 and CDR2 are LGHDT and YNNKEL (reference sequence). The CDR3 loop is CASSQMPKTSGGLNNEQFF. The CDR3 DNA reads TGTGCCAGCAGCCAAATGCCCAAGACTAGCGGGGGCCTGAACAATGAGCAGTTCTTC.

The table lists this clonotype with a few counts. V is TRBV20-1 and J is TRBJ1-5, with TRBD1 matching over 7 bases. The CDR3 covers 14 residues. Germline V gives CDR1 DFQATT, CDR2 SNEGSKA (reference sequence). The V segment lost 5 bases and the J segment 0 bases; nucleotides outside the gene matches: 4. CDR3 nucleotides: TGCAGTGCTTCCGGGACAGATAGCAATCAGCCCCAGCATTTT. As protein: CSASGTDSNQPQHF.